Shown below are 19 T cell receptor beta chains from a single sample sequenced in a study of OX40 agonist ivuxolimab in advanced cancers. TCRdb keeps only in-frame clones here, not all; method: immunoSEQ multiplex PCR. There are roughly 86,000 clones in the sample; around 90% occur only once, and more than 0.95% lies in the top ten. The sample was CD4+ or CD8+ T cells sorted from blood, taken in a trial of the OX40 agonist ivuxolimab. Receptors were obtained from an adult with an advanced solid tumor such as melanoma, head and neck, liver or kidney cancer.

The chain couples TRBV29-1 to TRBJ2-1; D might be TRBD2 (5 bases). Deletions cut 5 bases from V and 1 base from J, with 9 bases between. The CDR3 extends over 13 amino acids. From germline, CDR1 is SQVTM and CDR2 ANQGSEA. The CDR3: CSVSGPSYNEQFF. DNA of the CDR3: TGCAGCGTTAGCGGTCCTTCCTACAATGAGCAGTTCTTC.

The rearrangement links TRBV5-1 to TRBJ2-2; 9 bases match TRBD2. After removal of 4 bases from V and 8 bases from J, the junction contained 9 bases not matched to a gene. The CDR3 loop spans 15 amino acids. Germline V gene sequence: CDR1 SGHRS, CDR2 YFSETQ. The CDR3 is CASSPPVAGVGELFF. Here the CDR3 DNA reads TGCGCCAGCAGCCCCCCGGTAGCGGGAGTTGGGGAGCTGTTTTTT.

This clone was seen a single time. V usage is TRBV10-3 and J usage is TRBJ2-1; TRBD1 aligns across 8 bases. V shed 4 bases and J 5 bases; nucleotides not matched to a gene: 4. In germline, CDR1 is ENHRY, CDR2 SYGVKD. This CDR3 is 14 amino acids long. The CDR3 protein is CAISAGDRNNEQFF. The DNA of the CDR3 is TGTGCCATCAGTGCTGGGGACAGGAACAATGAGCAGTTCTTC.

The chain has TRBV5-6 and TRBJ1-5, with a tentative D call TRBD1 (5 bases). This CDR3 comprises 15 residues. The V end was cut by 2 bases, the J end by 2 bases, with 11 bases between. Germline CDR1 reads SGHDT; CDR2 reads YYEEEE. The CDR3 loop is CASSFQGRGNQPQHF. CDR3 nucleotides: TGTGCCAGCAGCTTTCAGGGACGGGGCAATCAGCCCCAGCATTTT.

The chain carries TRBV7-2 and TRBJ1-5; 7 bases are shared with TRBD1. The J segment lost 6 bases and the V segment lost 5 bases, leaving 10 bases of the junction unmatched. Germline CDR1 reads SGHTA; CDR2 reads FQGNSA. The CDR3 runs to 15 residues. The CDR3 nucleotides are TGTGCCAGCAGCCAAACGACAGGGTACGGTCAGCCCCAGCATTTT. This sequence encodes CASSQTTGYGQPQHF.

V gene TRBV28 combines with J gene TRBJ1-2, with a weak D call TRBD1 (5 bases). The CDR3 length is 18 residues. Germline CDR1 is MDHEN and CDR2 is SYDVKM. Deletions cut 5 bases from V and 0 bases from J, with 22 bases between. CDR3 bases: TGTGCCAGCAGTCCCCGTCTCGGGCGGGGGATCGCTAACTATGGCTACACCTTC. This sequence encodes CASSPRLGRGIANYGYTF.

The chain's CDR3 is CASKGLAGRRGEQFF. CDR3 nucleotide sequence: TGCGCCAGCAAAGGACTAGCGGGAAGGCGGGGAGAGCAGTTCTTC. The rearrangement links TRBV10-2 to TRBJ2-1, with TRBD2 matching 12 bases. The junction had 11 bases not matched to a gene; V was cut back by 7 bases and J by 10 bases. CDR1 and CDR2 from the germline V gene are WSHSY and SAAADI. This CDR3 is 15 amino acids long.

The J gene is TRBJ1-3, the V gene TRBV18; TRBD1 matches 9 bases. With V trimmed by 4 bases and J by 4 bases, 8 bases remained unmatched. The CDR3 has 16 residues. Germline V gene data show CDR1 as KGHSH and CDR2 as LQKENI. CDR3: CASSRPGQGSGNTIYF. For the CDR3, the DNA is TGTGCCAGCTCACGGCCGGGACAGGGATCAGGAAACACCATATATTTT.

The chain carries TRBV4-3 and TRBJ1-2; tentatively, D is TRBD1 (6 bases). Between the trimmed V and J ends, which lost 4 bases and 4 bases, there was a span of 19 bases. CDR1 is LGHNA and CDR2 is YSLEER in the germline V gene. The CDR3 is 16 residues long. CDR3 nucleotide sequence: TGCGCCAGCAGCCCGGGAACAGGGCCATCTACCTATGGCTACACCTTC. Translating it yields CASSPGTGPSTYGYTF.

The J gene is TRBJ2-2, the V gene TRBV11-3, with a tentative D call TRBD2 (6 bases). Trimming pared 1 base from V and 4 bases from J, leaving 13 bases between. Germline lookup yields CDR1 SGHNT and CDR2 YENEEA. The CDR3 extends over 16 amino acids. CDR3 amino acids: CASSLGLAVSTGELFF. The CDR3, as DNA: TGTGCCAGCAGCTTAGGATTAGCGGTATCCACCGGGGAGCTGTTTTTT.

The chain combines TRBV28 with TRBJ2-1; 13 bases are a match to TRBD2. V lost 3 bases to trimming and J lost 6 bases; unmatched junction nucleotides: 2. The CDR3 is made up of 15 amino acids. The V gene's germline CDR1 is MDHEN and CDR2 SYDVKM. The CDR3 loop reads CASSFRLAGGNEQFF. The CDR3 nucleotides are TGTGCCAGCAGTTTCAGACTAGCGGGGGGCAATGAGCAGTTCTTC.

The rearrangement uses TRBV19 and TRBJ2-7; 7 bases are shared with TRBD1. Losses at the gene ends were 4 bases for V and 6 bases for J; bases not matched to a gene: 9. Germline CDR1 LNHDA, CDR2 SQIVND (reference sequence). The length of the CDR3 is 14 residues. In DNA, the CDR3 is TGTGCCAGTAGTAACCAAGGGGGCCGCGGCGAGCAGTACTTC. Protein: CASSNQGGRGEQYF. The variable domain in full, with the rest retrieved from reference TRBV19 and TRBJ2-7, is DGGITQSPKYLFRKEGQNVTLSCEQNLNHDAMYWYRQDPGQGLRLIYYSQIVNDFQKGDIAEGYSVSREKKESFPLTVTSAQKNPTAFYLCASSNQGGRGEQYFGPGTRLTVT.

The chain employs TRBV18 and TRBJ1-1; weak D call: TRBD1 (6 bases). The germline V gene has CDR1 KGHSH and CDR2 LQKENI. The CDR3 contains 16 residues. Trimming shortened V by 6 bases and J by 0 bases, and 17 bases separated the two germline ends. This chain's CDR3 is CASSTGGTRMNTEAFF. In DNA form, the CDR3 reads TGTGCCAGCTCGACCGGGGGGACAAGGATGAACACTGAAGCTTTCTTT.

CDR3 coding DNA: TGTGCCAGCAGCCCTGGGACTAGCGGCACAGATACGCAGTATTTT. Translation gives CASSPGTSGTDTQYF. The rearrangement joins TRBV9 to TRBJ2-3; TRBD2 agrees at 10 bases. There are 15 residues in the CDR3. V lost 4 bases to trimming and J lost 1 base; unmatched junction nucleotides: 3. Germline V CDR1 and CDR2: SGDLS, YYNGEE.

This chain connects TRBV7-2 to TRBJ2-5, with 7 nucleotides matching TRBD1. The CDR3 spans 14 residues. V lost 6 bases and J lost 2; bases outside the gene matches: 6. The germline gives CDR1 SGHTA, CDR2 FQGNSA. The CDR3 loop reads CASSQGTAQETQYF. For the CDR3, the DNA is TGTGCCAGCAGTCAAGGGACAGCACAAGAGACCCAGTACTTC.

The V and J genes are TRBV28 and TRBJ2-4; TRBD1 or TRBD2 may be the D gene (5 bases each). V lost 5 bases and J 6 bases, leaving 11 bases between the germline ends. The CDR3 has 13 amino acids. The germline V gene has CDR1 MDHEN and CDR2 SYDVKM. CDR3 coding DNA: TGTGCCAGCAGTCCAGGGACGGTAAACATTCAGTACTTC. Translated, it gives CASSPGTVNIQYF.

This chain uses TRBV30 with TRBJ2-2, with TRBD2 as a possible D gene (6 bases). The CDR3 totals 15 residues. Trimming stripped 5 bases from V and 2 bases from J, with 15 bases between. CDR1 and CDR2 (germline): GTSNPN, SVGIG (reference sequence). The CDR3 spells CAWAEGVINTGELFF. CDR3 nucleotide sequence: TGTGCCTGGGCGGAGGGAGTCATAAACACCGGGGAGCTGTTTTTT.

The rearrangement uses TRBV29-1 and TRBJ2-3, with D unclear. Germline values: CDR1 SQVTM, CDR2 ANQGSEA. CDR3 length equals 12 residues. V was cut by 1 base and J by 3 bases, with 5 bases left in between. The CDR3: CSVEGLTDTQYF. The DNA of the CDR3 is TGCAGCGTTGAAGGTCTGACAGATACGCAGTATTTT.

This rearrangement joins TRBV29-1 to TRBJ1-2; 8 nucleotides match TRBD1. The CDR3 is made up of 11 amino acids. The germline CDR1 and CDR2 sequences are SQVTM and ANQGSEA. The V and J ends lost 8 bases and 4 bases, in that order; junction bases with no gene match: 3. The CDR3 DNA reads TGCAGCACGCAGGGGGCCTATGGCTACACCTTC. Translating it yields CSTQGAYGYTF.